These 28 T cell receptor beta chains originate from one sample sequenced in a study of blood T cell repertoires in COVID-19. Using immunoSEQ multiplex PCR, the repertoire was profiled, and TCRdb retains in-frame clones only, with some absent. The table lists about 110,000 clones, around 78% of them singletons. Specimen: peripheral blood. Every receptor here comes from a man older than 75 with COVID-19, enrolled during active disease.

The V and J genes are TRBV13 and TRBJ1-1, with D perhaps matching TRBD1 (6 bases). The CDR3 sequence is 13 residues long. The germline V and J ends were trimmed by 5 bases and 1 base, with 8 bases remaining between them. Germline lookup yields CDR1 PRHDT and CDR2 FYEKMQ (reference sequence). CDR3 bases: TGTGCCAGCAGCCAGGGACAGAACACTGAAGCTTTCTTT. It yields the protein CASSQGQNTEAFF.

The CDR3 bases are TGCGCCAGCAGCTTGGGCACAGGGAATAATTCACCCCTCCACTTT. Translation gives CASSLGTGNNSPLHF. This sequence joins TRBV5-1 and TRBJ1-6; D possibly corresponds to TRBD1 (6 bases). The V gene lost 0 bases and the J gene lost 5 bases, with 9 bases spanning the gap. The CDR3 has 15 residues. From germline, CDR1 is SGHRS and CDR2 YFSETQ.

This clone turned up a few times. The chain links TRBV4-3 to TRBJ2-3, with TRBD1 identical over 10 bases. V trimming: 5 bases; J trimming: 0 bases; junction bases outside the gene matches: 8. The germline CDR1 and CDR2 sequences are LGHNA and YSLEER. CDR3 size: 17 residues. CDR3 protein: CASSTGTGDFSTDTQYF. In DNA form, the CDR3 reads TGCGCCAGCAGCACCGGGACAGGGGACTTTAGCACAGATACGCAGTATTTT.

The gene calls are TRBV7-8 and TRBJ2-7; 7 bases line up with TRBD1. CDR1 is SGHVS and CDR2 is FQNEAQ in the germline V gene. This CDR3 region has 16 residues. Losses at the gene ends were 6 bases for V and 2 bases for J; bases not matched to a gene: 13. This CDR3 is CASRNNVYRGPYEQYF. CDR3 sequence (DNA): TGTGCCAGCAGGAATAACGTCTACAGGGGTCCCTACGAGCAGTACTTC.

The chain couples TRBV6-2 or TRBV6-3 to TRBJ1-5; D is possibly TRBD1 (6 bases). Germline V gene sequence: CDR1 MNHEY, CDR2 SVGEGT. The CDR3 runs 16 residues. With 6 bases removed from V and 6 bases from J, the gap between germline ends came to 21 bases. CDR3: CASSPIPGGLPQPQHF. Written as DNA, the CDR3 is TGTGCCAGCAGCCCGATCCCCGGGGGGCTGCCTCAGCCCCAGCATTTT.

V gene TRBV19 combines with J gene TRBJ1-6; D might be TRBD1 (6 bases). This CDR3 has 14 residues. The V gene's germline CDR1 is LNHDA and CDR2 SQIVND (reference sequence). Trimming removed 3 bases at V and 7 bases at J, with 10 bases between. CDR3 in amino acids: CASSIKQGNSPLHF. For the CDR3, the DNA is TGTGCCAGTAGTATTAAACAGGGAAATTCACCCCTCCACTTT. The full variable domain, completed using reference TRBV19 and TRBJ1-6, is DGGITQSPKYLFRKEGQNVTLSCEQNLNHDAMYWYRQDPGQGLRLIYYSQIVNDFQKGDIAEGYSVSREKKESFPLTVTSAQKNPTAFYLCASSIKQGNSPLHFGNGTRLTVT.

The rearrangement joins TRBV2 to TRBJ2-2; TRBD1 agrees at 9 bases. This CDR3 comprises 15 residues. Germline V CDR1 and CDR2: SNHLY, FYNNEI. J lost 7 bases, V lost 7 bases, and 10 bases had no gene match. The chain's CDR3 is CASTGGTGIVGELFF. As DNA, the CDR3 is TGTGCCAGCACCGGTGGGACAGGGATAGTCGGGGAGCTGTTTTTT.

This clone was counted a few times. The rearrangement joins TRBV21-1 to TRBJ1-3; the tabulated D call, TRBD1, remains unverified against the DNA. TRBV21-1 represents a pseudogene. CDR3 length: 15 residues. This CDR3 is CASSKRTGTRNTIYF. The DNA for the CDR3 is TGTGCCAGCAGCAAAAGGACAGGGACAAGAAACACCATATATTTT.

The CDR3: CASAEGQGGNEQFF. The CDR3 nucleotides read TGTGCCAGTGCCGAGGGACAGGGTGGCAATGAGCAGTTCTTC. J is TRBJ2-1 and V is TRBV5-5, with 9 positions matching TRBD1. Germline V gives CDR1 SGHKS, CDR2 YYEKEE (reference sequence). The length of the CDR3 is 14 residues. After removal of 8 bases from V and 6 bases from J, the junction contained 9 bases not matched to a gene.

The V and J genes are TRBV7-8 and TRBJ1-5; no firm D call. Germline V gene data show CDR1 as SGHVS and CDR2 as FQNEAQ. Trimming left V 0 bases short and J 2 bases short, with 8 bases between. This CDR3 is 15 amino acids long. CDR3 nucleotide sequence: TGTGCCAGCAGCTTAGCGCTAAGCGGCAATCAGCCCCAGCATTTT. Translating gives CASSLALSGNQPQHF.

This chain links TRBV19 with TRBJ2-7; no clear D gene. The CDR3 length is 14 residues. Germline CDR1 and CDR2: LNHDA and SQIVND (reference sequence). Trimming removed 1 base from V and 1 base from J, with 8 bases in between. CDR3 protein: CASSIGSGSYEQYF. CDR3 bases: TGTGCCAGTAGTATAGGCTCAGGTTCCTACGAGCAGTACTTC. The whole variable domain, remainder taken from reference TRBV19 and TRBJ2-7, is DGGITQSPKYLFRKEGQNVTLSCEQNLNHDAMYWYRQDPGQGLRLIYYSQIVNDFQKGDIAEGYSVSREKKESFPLTVTSAQKNPTAFYLCASSIGSGSYEQYFGPGTRLTVT.

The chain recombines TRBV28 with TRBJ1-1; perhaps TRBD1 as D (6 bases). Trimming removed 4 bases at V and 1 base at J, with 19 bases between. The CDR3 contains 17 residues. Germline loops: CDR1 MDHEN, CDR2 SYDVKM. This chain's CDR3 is CASSSPRVRGSNTEAFF. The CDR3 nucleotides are TGTGCCAGCAGTTCCCCTCGGGTGAGGGGGTCGAACACTGAAGCTTTCTTT.

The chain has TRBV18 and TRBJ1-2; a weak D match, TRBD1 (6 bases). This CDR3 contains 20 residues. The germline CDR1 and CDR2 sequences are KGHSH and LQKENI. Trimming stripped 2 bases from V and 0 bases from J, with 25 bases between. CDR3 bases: TGTGCCAGCTCACCATTGGTCGGGGAAGGACAGATCAAATCTAACTATGGCTACACCTTC. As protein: CASSPLVGEGQIKSNYGYTF.

CDR3 bases: TGTGCCAGTAGTAACCAGGGTTTCAGCAATCAGCCCCAGCATTTT. Translating it yields CASSNQGFSNQPQHF. The V gene is TRBV19, the J gene TRBJ1-5; a weak D match, TRBD1 (5 bases). The CDR3 contains 15 residues. CDR1 is LNHDA, CDR2 SQIVND, per germline (reference sequence). The V gene lost 4 bases and the J gene lost 1 base, with 11 bases spanning the gap.

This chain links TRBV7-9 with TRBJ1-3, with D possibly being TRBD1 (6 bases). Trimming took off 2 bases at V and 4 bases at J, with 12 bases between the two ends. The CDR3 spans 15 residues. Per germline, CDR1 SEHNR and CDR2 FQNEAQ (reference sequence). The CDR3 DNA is TGTGCCAGCAGCTTAAACTCAGGGGACGGAAACACCATATATTTT. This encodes CASSLNSGDGNTIYF.

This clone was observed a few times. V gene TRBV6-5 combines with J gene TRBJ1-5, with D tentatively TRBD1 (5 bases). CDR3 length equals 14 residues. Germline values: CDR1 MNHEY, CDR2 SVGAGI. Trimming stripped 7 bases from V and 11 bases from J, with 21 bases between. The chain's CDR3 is CASTSEGFSGAQHF. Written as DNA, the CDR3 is TGTGCCAGCACCTCCGAGGGTTTTTCGGGGGCCCAGCATTTT.

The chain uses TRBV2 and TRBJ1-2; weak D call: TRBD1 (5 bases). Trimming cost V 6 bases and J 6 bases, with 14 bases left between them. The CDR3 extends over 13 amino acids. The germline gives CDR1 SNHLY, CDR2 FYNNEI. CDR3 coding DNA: TGTGCCAGCAGGCCAACAGGTCCCCATGGCTACACCTTC. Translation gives CASRPTGPHGYTF.

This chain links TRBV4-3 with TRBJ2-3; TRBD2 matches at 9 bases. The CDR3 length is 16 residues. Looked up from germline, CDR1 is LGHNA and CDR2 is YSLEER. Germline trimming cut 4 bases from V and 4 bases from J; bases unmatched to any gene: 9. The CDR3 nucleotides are TGCGCCAGCAGCCGAGAGCGAGCGGGAGGCGCAGATACGCAGTATTTT. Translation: CASSRERAGGADTQYF.

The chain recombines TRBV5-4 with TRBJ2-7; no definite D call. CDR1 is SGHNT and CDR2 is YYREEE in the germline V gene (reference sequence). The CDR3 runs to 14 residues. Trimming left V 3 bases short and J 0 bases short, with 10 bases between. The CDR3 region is CASSWPGPSYEQYF. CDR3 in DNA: TGTGCCAGCAGCTGGCCTGGGCCCTCCTACGAGCAGTACTTC.

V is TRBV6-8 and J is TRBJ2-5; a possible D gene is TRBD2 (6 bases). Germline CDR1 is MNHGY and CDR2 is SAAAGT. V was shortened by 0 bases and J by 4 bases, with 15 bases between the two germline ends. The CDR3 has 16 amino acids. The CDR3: CASSYSNQRRGETQYF. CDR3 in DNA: TGTGCCAGCAGTTACTCGAATCAGCGGAGGGGAGAGACCCAGTACTTC.

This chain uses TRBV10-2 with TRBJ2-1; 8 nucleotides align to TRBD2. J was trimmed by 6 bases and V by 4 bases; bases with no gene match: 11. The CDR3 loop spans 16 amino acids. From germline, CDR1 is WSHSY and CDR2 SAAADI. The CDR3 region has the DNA TGCGCCAGCAGTGGGTATACGGGAGGGCCCGTCAATGAGCAGTTCTTC. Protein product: CASSGYTGGPVNEQFF.

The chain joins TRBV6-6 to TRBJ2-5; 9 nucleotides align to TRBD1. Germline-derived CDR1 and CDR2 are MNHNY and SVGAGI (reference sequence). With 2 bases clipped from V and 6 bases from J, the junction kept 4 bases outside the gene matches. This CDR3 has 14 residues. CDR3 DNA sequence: TGTGCCAGCAGTTACGGGACAGGGCTGAAGACCCAGTACTTC. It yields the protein CASSYGTGLKTQYF.

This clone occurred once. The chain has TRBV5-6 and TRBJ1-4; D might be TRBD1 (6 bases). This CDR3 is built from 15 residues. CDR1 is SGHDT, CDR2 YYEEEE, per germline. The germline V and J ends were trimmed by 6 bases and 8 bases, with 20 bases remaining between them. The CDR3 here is CASTYVQGVGEKLFF. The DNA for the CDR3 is TGTGCCAGCACCTACGTACAGGGAGTAGGGGAAAAACTGTTTTTT.

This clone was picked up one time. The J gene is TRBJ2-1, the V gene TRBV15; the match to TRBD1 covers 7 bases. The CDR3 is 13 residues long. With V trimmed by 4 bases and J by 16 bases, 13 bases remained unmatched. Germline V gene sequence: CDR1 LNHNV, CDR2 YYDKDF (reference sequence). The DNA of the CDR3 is TGTGCCACCAGCACTCACGAAAACAGGGGCCGATTCTTC. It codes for CATSTHENRGRFF.

The CDR3 loop reads CASSVGQGEEKLFF. The DNA of the CDR3 is TGTGCCAGCAGCGTCGGACAGGGAGAAGAAAAACTGTTTTTT. The V and J genes are TRBV9 and TRBJ1-4, with 8 bases lining up with TRBD1. V dropped 2 bases and J dropped 8; count of bases not matched to a gene: 5. Germline CDR1 is SGDLS and CDR2 is YYNGEE. The CDR3 spans 14 residues.

The CDR3 bases are TGTGCCAGCTGGCGAGGGCAGAACAAAAATTCACCCCTCCACTTT. Amino acid sequence: CASWRGQNKNSPLHF. This chain links TRBV2 with TRBJ1-6; no reliable D call. The V end was cut by 8 bases, the J end by 7 bases, with 18 bases between. The germline CDR1 and CDR2 sequences are SNHLY and FYNNEI. The CDR3 covers 15 residues.

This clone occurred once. The CDR3 nucleotides are TGCGCCAGCAGCTTGACGGCTAGCGGGAGGGCTGAGGGGCCCTACGAGCAGTACTTC. Translated, it gives CASSLTASGRAEGPYEQYF. The gene calls are TRBV5-1 and TRBJ2-7; 12 nucleotides align to TRBD2. The CDR3 covers 19 residues. The V and J ends lost 1 base and 2 bases, in that order; junction bases with no gene match: 13. Germline V CDR1 and CDR2: SGHRS, YFSETQ.

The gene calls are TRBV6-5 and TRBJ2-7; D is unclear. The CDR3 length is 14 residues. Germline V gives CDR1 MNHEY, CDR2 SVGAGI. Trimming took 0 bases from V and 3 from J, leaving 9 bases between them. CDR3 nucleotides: TGTGCCAGCAGTTACTCCCCCCAGTTCTACGAGCAGTACTTC. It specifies CASSYSPQFYEQYF.